The 4 T cell receptor beta chains presented below share a single source sample, sequenced in a study of blood T cell repertoires in COVID-19. Using immunoSEQ multiplex PCR, the repertoire was profiled, and TCRdb retains in-frame clones only, with some absent. The sample contains about 82,000 clones, 80% to 90% of which appear only once. The sample comprised peripheral blood. The receptors were sampled from a woman in her sixties or seventies with acute or convalescent COVID-19.

This CDR3 reads CASSFRDRAIVAFF. In nucleotides, the CDR3 is TGTGCCAGCAGTTTCCGGGACAGGGCAATTGTAGCTTTCTTT. The genes are TRBV28 and TRBJ1-1; 9 positions agree with TRBD1. The length of the CDR3 is 14 residues. Germline-derived CDR1 and CDR2 are MDHEN and SYDVKM. V was pared by 3 bases and J by 10 bases, with 9 bases of the junction left unmatched.

The chain employs TRBV7-8 and TRBJ1-5, with 10 bases that match TRBD1. CDR3 length: 15 residues. V shed 5 bases and J 1 base; nucleotides not matched to a gene: 2. Looked up from germline, CDR1 is SGHVS and CDR2 is FQNEAQ. The CDR3 region is CASSRDRGSNQPQHF. The CDR3 region has the DNA TGTGCCAGCAGCAGGGACAGGGGCAGCAATCAGCCCCAGCATTTT. The variable domain in full, with the rest retrieved from reference TRBV7-8 and TRBJ1-5, is GAGVSQSPRYKVAKRGQDVALRCDPISGHVSLFWYQQALGQGPEFLTYFQNEAQLDKSGLPSDRFFAERPEGSVSTLKIQRTQQEDSAVYLCASSRDRGSNQPQHFGDGTRLSIL.

The chain couples TRBV28 to TRBJ2-7, with TRBD1 matching 9 bases. Trimming took 6 bases from V and 1 from J; bases not matched to a gene: 7. Germline-derived CDR1 and CDR2 are MDHEN and SYDVKM. The CDR3 spans 15 residues. The DNA for the CDR3 is TGTGCCAGCAGCACCCCCGGGACAGGGTCCTACGAGCAGTACTTC. It translates to CASSTPGTGSYEQYF. Drawing the rest from reference TRBV28 and TRBJ2-7, the complete variable domain is DVKVTQSSRYLVKRTGEKVFLECVQDMDHENMFWYRQDPGLGLRLIYFSYDVKMKEKGDIPEGYSVSREKKERFSLILESASTNQTSMYLCASSTPGTGSYEQYFGPGTRLTVT.

The V call is TRBV19, the J call TRBJ1-3, with no clear D. The CDR3 covers 14 residues. Deletions cut 2 bases from V and 3 bases from J, with 8 bases between. CDR1 LNHDA and CDR2 SQIVND come from the germline V gene (reference sequence). The chain's CDR3 is CASSISGHGNTIYF. The CDR3 region has the DNA TGTGCCAGTAGTATATCTGGGCATGGAAACACCATATATTTT.